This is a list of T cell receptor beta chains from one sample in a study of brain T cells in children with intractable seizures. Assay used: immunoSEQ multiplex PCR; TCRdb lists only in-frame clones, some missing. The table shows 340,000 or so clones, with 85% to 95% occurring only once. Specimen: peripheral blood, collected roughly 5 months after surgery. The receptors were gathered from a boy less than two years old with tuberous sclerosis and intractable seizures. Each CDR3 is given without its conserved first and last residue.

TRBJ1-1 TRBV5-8 ASSLGLWQGVGTEAF
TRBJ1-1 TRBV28 ASSVVGMNTEAF
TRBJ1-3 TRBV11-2 ASSLVIKTNTIY
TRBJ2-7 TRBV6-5 ASSYPRQGGEQY
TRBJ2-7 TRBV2 ASSAALPIYEQY
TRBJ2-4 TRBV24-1 ATSDKGQGAIQY
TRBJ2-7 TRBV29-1 SASGGDLSYEQY
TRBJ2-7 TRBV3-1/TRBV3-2 ASSGAPGQGGEQY
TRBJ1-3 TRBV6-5 ASRISEGAGNTIY
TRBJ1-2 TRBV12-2 ASRLALRAGANYGYT
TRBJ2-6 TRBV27 ASSQYDSGANVLT
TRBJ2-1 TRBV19 ASSPGQGEGLYEQF
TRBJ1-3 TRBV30 AWKTGVGNTIY
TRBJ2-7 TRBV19 ASSWAGGSYEQY
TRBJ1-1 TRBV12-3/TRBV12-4 ASSRTENTEAF
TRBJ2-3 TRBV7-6 ASSLAGDSITDTQY
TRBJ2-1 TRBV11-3 ASSRRDRGLYNEQF
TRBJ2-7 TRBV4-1 ASSPSSGRGDVEQY
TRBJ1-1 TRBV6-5 ASSYFDRATEAF
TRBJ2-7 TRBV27 ASSLEGLGEQY
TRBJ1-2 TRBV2 ASSDRAHT
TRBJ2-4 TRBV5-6 ASSFRSGNIQY
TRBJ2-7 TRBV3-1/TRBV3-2 ASSQGTSGPYEQY
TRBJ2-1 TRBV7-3 ASSLSGHSYNEQF
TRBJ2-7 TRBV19 ASSIGGRVSSYEQY
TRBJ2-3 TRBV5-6 ASRPTSGIRDTQY
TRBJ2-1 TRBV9 ASSPQSWGEGEQF
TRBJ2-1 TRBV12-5 ASGSPLEGEQF
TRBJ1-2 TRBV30 AWRGSPLVGGYT
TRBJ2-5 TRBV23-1 ASSQREQETQY
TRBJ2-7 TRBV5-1 ASSLDRGLDEQY
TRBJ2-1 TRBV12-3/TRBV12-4 ASSFPRGEQF
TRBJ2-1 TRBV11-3 ASSLDQSNEQF
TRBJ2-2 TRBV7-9 ASSDPRVDPDTGELF
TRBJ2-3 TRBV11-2 ASSLVSGYTDTQY
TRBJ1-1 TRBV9 ASSASGQELNTEAF
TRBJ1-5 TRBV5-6 ASSFGQGVNQPQH
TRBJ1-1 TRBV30 AWSVPEMNTEAF
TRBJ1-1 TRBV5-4 ASSRGLRDTEAF
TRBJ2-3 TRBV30 AWSVGDTQY
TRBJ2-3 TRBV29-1 SVEGGYGTDTQY
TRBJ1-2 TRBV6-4 ASSVGPGSEGYT
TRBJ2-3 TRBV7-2 ASSWTSGATDTQY
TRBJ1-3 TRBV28 ASSFPRRTGNTIY
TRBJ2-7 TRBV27 ASSFGPDYEQY
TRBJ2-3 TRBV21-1 ASSKYGQSDTQY
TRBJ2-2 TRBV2 ASSVSSGTGALRNTGELF
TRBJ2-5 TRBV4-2 ASSQDQRGGRETQY
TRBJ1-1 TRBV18 ASSLQDMNTEAF
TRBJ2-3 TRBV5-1 ASSGNTQY
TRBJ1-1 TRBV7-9 ASSLRGAGDTEAF
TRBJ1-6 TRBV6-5 ASRPDYTINSPLH
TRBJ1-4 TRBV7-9 ASSFLNTDEKLF
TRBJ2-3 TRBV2 ASPQDTQY